This T cell receptor (beta chain) was sequenced in a study of T cell repertoires in cytomegalovirus infection. Across the whole study: Alongside well-studied HLA-B-restricted CMV epitopes, recently identified HLA-C-restricted CMV epitopes were also used. Public TCR beta signatures were indicative of both CMV infection and a matching HLA type. Study observations and caveats: People with CMV and the relevant HLA were identified by cumulative public TCR beta family frequency.

TCRdb itself ran the reads through MiXCR, one entry per CDR3 protein. Found here are about 830,000 distinct CDR3 sequences, approximately 32% of them singletons; the top ten hold around an eighth. This clonotype showed up just a few times. Its antigen is not identified. The CDR3 totals 17 residues. Germline V gene sequence: CDR1 MNHEY, CDR2 SMNVEV (reference sequence). Trimming removed 0 bases from V and 0 bases from J, with 14 bases in between. The V and J genes are TRBV27 and TRBJ1-2; weak D call: TRBD1 (5 bases). This TCR was sampled from a human donor in good health (CMV status not recorded). Some clones in this sample may be carry-over from other donors' samples. Material: cultured CD8+ T cells from PBMCs, obtained from culture after CMV antigen stimulation. CDR3 loop: CASSLSPGGTANYGYTF. The CDR3 DNA is TGTGCCAGCAGTTTATCCCCGGGGGGGACCGCTAACTATGGCTACACCTTC.